This T cell receptor beta chain stems from a study of Graves' ophthalmopathy and Graves' hyperthyroidism (dated by TCRdb to between 2017 and 2018). Regarding the research as a whole: Peripheral blood was collected at initial diagnosis, before any treatment. After sampling, hyperthyroidism patients received methimazole starting at 30 mg daily, and ophthalmopathy patients received high-dose intravenous methylprednisolone. In total, approximately 130 blood samples were TCR-sequenced: approximately 42 ophthalmopathy, some 72 hyperthyroidism and roughly 17 hyperthyroidism-to-ophthalmopathy patients. T-cell repertoires of thyroid tissue and blood were compared in more than five hyperthyroidism patients. The 100 discovery patients were divided at random into training and test sets in a 7:3 ratio. To explore V-J signatures that separate ophthalmopathy from hyperthyroidism, a discovery set of fewer than 110 patients was enrolled, consisting of about 45 with ophthalmopathy and roughly 60 with stable hyperthyroidism. The independent validation cohort included 18 to 20 hyperthyroidism patients plus 17 patients who later progressed from hyperthyroidism to ophthalmopathy. The study used TCR beta repertoire signatures to distinguish Graves' ophthalmopathy from Graves' hyperthyroidism and to predict progression to ophthalmopathy. Points the paper makes about the study in general: In cross-validation, the 13-signature model distinguished ophthalmopathy from stable hyperthyroidism with around 90% sensitivity and roughly 84% specificity, while in the test set the corresponding values were about 79% and 69%. Most expanded thyroid clonotypes with a frequency above 0.001 also appeared in blood, which suggests that blood repertoires may reflect the immune response in the thyroid. No statistical method was used to predetermine the sample size, and group allocation was not hidden from the investigators. In validation, the model predicted ophthalmopathy progression with 55% to 71% sensitivity and less than 80% specificity; approximately 12 predicted patients were CT-confirmed with GO in a median of approximately six months.

The germline V gene sets CDR1 to ENHRY and CDR2 to SYGVKD. V loses 0 bases, J loses 8 bases, and the germline ends lie 7 bases apart. There are 13 amino acids in the CDR3, from cysteine to phenylalanine inclusive. Just CDR3 DNA is preserved here, 39 bases in frame from base 1. Stable hyperthyroidism was defined as no progression to ophthalmopathy within 18 months of follow-up. The hyperthyroidism patients were 18 to 65 years old and newly diagnosed, with a disease duration of less than 2 months. Patients were excluded if they had other autoimmune diseases, uncontrolled infections, pregnancy or lactation. Clinical symptoms, serum thyroxine, TRAb, thyroid ultrasound and orbital computed tomography formed the basis of the diagnosis. Ficoll-Paque density gradient centrifugation was used to isolate PBMCs from about 10 ml of fresh peripheral blood. Total RNA was extracted using Trizol reagent, and RNA quality was checked on an Agilent 2100 Bioanalyzer.

For repertoire sequencing, TCR beta CDR3 regions were amplified from RNA transcripts. HTBI primers and the Qiagen OneStep RT-PCR kit were used in a first-round RT-PCR, which was followed by a second-round multiplex PCR, size selection and purification. Sequencing of the libraries was carried out on an Illumina HiSeq2000 in paired-end mode with 100 bp reads. In the original analysis: Reads were processed with SOAPnuke, discarding reads with adapters, uncalled bases, mean Phred below 15, or no exact constant-primer or identifier match. COPE v1.2.5 was used to merge high-quality paired reads. Each unique nucleotide sequence was treated as a clonotype, and MiTCR v1.1 was used to align the clonotypes to the IMGT TRB V, D and J references. Analysis was restricted to V-J combinations with a frequency above 0.0001, which covered approximately 99% of repertoires. For each V-J combination, a TCR clonal expansion and chaos score was defined as F50 clonal expansion divided by the chaos observed in the TCRdist matrix. Welch's t-statistics and random forest were used to reduce features to 10 to 15 V-J combinations, which were fed into a naive Bayes classifier. Thyroid-blood repertoire similarity was quantified with the Morisita-Horn index. The public sequencing data were trimmed at Q25 with fastp and processed into clonotypes with MiXCR by TCRdb, which kept only in-frame beta chains. Identical CDR3 protein sequences are pooled into one entry, listed with their most common genes and DNA. TCRdb's processing, not the study's, gives the V and J calls here. The sample data list hundreds of thousands of distinct CDR3 sequences, and roughly 14% of these were observed just once. The ten largest account for approximately 7% of the sample.

In regard to this clonotype: What antigen it recognizes has not been identified. Per-base qualities were not stored, and no clone one base away is much larger.

The sample was peripheral blood. This receptor chain uses TRBV10-3 and TRBJ2-2; no D gene can be assigned with confidence. The TCR originated in a woman aged 18-35 years with stable Graves' hyperthyroidism. Donor details come from another sample of the same person, matched by shared clones. The nucleotide sequence reads TGTGCCATCAGTGAGTCGTATACAGGGGAGCTGTTTTTT. Protein translation: CAISESYTGELFF.